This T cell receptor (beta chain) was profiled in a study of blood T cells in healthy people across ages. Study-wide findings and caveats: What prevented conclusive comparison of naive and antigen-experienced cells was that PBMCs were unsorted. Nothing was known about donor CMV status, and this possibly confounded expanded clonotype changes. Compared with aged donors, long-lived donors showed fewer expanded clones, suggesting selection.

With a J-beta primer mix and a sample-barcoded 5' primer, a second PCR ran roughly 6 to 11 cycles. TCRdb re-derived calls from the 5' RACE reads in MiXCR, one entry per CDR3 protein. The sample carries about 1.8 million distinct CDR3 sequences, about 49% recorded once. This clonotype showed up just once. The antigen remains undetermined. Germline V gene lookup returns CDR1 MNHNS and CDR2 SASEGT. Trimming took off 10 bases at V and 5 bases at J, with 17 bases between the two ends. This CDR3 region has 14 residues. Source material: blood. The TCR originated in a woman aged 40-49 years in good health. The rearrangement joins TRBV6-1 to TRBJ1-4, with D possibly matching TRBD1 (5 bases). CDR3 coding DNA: TGTGCCACCCTTAGGGGACTGCTAAATGAAAAACTGTTTTTT. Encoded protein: CATLRGLLNEKLFF.